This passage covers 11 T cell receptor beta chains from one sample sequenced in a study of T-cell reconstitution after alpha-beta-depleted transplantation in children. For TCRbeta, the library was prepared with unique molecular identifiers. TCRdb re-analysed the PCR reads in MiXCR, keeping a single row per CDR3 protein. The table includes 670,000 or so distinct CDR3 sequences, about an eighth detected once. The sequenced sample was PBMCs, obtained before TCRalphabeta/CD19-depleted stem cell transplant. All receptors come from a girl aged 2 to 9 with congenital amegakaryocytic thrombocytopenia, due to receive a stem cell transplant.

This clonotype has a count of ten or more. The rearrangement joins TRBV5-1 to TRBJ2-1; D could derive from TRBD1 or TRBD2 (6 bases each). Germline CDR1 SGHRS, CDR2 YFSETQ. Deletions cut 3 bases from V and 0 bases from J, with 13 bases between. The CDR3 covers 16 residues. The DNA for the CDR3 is TGCGCCAGCAGCTCCCTAGGGGGGAGCTCCTACAATGAGCAGTTCTTC. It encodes CASSSLGGSSYNEQFF.

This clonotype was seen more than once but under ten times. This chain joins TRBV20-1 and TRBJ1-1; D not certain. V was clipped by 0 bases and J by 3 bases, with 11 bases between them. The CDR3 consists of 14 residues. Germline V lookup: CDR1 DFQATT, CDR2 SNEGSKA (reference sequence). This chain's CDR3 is CSARDKGGDTEAFF. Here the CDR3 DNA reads TGCAGTGCTAGAGATAAGGGCGGCGACACTGAAGCTTTCTTT.

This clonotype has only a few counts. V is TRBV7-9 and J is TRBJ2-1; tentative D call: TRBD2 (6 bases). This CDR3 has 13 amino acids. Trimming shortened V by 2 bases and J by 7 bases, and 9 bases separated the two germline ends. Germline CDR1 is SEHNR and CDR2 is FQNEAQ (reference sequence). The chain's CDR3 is CASSLFGSNEQFF. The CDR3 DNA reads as TGTGCCAGCAGCTTATTCGGGAGTAATGAGCAGTTCTTC.

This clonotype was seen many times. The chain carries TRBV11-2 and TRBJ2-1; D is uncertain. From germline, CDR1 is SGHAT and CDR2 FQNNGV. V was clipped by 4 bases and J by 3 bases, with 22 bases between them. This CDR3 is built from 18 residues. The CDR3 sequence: CASSSHRPLLENYNEQFF. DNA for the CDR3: TGTGCCAGCAGCTCGCATCGGCCCCTCCTAGAAAACTACAATGAGCAGTTCTTC.

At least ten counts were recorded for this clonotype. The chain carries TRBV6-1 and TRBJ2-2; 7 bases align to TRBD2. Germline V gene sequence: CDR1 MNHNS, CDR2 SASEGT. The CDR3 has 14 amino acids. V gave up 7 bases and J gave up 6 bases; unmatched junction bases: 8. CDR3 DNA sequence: TGTGCCAGCAAGAGCGGGGTACTCTCCGGGGAGCTGTTTTTT. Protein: CASKSGVLSGELFF.

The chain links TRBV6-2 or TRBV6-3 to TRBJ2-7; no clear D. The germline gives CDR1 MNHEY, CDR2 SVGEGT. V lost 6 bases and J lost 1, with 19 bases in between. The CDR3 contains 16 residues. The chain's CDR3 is CASRPLFRTDSYEQYF. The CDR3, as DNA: TGTGCCAGCAGGCCCCTATTTCGGACGGATTCCTACGAGCAGTACTTC.

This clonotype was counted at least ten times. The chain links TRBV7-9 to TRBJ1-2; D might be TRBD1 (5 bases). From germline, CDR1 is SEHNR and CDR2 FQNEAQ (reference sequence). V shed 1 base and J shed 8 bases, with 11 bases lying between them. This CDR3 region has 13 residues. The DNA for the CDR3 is TGTGCCAGCAGCTTAGTTCAGGGTGTGGGCTACACCTTC. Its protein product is CASSLVQGVGYTF.

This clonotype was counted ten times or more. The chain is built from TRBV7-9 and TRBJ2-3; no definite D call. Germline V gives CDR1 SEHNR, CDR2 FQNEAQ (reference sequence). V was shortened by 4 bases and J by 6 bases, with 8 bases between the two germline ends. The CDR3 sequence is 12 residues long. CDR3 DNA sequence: TGTGCCAGCAGCTCCCCTGTTGATACGCAGTATTTT. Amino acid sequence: CASSSPVDTQYF.

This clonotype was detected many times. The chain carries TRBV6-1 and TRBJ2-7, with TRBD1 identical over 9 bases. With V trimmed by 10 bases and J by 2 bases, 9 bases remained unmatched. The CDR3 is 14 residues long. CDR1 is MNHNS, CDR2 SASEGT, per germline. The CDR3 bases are TGTGCCACCGAACAGGGGGCTTCAACCTACGAGCAGTACTTC. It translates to CATEQGASTYEQYF.

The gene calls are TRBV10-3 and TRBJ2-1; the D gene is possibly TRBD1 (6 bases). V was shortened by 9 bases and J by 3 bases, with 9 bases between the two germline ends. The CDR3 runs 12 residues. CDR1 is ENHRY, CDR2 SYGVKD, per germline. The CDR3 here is CAMGAHYNEQFF. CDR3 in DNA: TGTGCCATGGGGGCTCACTACAATGAGCAGTTCTTC.

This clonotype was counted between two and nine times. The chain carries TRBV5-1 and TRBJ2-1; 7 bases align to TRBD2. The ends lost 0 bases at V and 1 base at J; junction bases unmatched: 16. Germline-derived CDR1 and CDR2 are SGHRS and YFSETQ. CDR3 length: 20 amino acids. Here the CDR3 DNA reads TGCGCCAGCAGCTTGGGACTACTAGCGCTCGGGGTGGGGTCCTACAATGAGCAGTTCTTC. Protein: CASSLGLLALGVGSYNEQFF.